Detailed here is one T cell receptor beta chain. Assay used: immunoSEQ multiplex PCR; TCRdb lists only in-frame clones, some missing. In the table there are over 65,000 clones, almost 80% of which are singletons. These data come from a study of T cell responses to AZD1222 COVID-19 vaccine. Germline V gene sequence: CDR1 SEHNR, CDR2 FQNEAQ (reference sequence). This CDR3 region has 14 residues. The ends were cut back, 5 bases at V and 3 bases at J, with 12 bases in the middle. Sequencing was performed on peripheral blood, taken on day 0 of AZD1222 vaccination. The origin of this receptor is an adult in good health. This chain uses TRBV7-9 with TRBJ2-3; D gene unclear. Written as DNA, the CDR3 is TGTGCCAGCAGCCCGCAAGTGGCAACAGATACGCAGTATTTT. It specifies CASSPQVATDTQYF.